These 27 T cell receptor beta chains came from one sample sequenced in a study of blood T cell repertoires in COVID-19. Some clones are missing from TCRdb's copy, which holds only in-frame ones; the method was immunoSEQ multiplex PCR. This sample has more than 85,000 clones, with about four fifths found just once. The sequencing sample was made of peripheral blood. Receptors were obtained from a woman between 65 and 79 years old with acute or convalescent COVID-19.

The chain employs TRBV5-6 and TRBJ2-5; D remains unclear. Germline V gives CDR1 SGHDT, CDR2 YYEEEE. This CDR3 contains 12 residues. Trimming removed 0 bases at V and 4 bases at J, with 4 bases between. In DNA form, the CDR3 reads TGTGCCAGCAGCTTGGCAGGAGAGACCCAGTACTTC. Protein: CASSLAGETQYF.

This clone was recorded a few times. This chain joins TRBV6-1 and TRBJ2-3; maybe TRBD1 (5 bases). Between the trimmed V and J ends, which lost 1 base and 0 bases, there was a span of 17 bases. This CDR3 is built from 18 residues. The V gene's germline CDR1 is MNHNS and CDR2 SASEGT. CDR3 DNA: TGTGCCAGCAGTGAAGTGTTGGTAGTGGGGCCCAGCACAGATACGCAGTATTTT. This encodes CASSEVLVVGPSTDTQYF.

The chain uses TRBV7-6 and TRBJ1-6; D gene ambiguous. V lost 4 bases, J lost 11 bases, and 9 bases lay in between. The CDR3 contains 12 residues. From germline, CDR1 is SGHVS and CDR2 FNYEAQ. CDR3 sequence (DNA): TGTGCCAGCAGCTCCGGGGATGCACCCCTCCACTTT. This sequence encodes CASSSGDAPLHF.

Here the CDR3 reads CASSLQGNYGYTF. The CDR3 bases are TGTGCCAGCAGCCTACAGGGGAACTATGGCTACACCTTC. The chain is built from TRBV14 and TRBJ1-2; TRBD1 agrees at 7 bases. The CDR3 loop spans 13 amino acids. With 4 bases clipped from V and 2 bases from J, the junction kept 1 base outside the gene matches. Germline CDR1 and CDR2: SGHDN and FVKESK.

This chain joins TRBV19 and TRBJ1-5, with a possible D match to TRBD1 (5 bases). Between the trimmed V and J ends, which lost 3 bases and 0 bases, there was a span of 15 bases. This CDR3 has 17 amino acids. The germline CDR1 and CDR2 sequences are LNHDA and SQIVND (reference sequence). The chain's CDR3 is CASSMPQGGVSNQPQHF. CDR3 coding DNA: TGTGCCAGTAGTATGCCCCAGGGAGGGGTTAGCAATCAGCCCCAGCATTTT.

The chain carries TRBV18 and TRBJ1-1, with D perhaps matching TRBD1 (5 bases). The CDR3 is made up of 15 amino acids. Looked up from germline, CDR1 is KGHSH and CDR2 is LQKENI. Trimming shortened V by 2 bases and J by 5 bases, and 15 bases separated the two germline ends. This chain's CDR3 is CASSPVAGSITEAFF. CDR3 coding DNA: TGTGCCAGCTCACCAGTAGCAGGGTCAATAACTGAAGCTTTCTTT. The entire variable domain, with the rest obtained from reference TRBV18 and TRBJ1-1, is as follows: NAGVMQNPRHLVRRRGQEARLRCSPMKGHSHVYWYRQLPEEGLKFMVYLQKENIIDESGMPKERFSAEFPKEGPSILRIQQVVRGDSAAYFCASSPVAGSITEAFFGQGTRLTVV.

The chain is built from TRBV10-2 and TRBJ2-2; 7 nucleotides match TRBD2. This CDR3 comprises 16 residues. Germline V gene sequence: CDR1 WSHSY, CDR2 SAAADI. V shed 7 bases, J shed 5 bases, and the junction held 13 bases outside the gene matches. DNA for the CDR3: TGCGCCAGCACCGTCGGACTAGGGTTTTCTACCGGGGAGCTGTTTTTT. This encodes CASTVGLGFSTGELFF.

This rearrangement joins TRBV9 to TRBJ2-1, with 10 bases fitting TRBD2. The CDR3 consists of 13 residues. Germline values: CDR1 SGDLS, CDR2 YYNGEE. J was trimmed by 3 bases and V by 10 bases; bases with no gene match: 4. CDR3 sequence: CAQLAGYYNEQFF. CDR3 DNA: TGTGCCCAACTAGCGGGGTACTACAATGAGCAGTTCTTC. Complete variable domain (other parts from reference TRBV9 and TRBJ2-1): DSGVTQTPKHLITATGQRVTLRCSPRSGDLSVYWYQQSLDQGLQFLIQYYNGEERAKGNILERFSAQQFPDLHSELNLSSLELGDSALYFCAQLAGYYNEQFFGPGTRLTVL.

V usage is TRBV5-6 and J usage is TRBJ2-1; 8 bases line up with TRBD2. Germline V gene sequence: CDR1 SGHDT, CDR2 YYEEEE. V shed 2 bases, J shed 8 bases, and the junction held 9 bases outside the gene matches. The CDR3 extends over 15 amino acids. This chain's CDR3 is CASSLIAGRRYEQFF. CDR3 nucleotide sequence: TGTGCCAGCAGCTTAATAGCGGGGAGAAGGTATGAGCAGTTCTTC.

The chain combines TRBV19 with TRBJ2-3, with 9 bases that match TRBD1. The CDR3 has 16 amino acids. With 6 bases clipped from V and 8 bases from J, the junction kept 15 bases outside the gene matches. CDR1 and CDR2 (germline): LNHDA, SQIVND (reference sequence). The CDR3 DNA reads as TGTGCCAGTAGCATTACGACAGGGGGGGTAGTCCGTACGCAGTATTTT. This gives the protein CASSITTGGVVRTQYF.

The V gene is TRBV12-3 or TRBV12-4, the J gene TRBJ1-1, with D unclear. The CDR3 consists of 12 residues. V gave up 6 bases and J gave up 5 bases, with 10 bases separating them. For the CDR3, the DNA is TGTGCCAGCAGGCTAGGGAGGACTGAAGCTTTCTTT. Translated: CASRLGRTEAFF.

V usage is TRBV9 and J usage is TRBJ2-1, with 12 bases identical to TRBD2. The CDR3 is made up of 16 amino acids. Germline V gene sequence: CDR1 SGDLS, CDR2 YYNGEE. V trimming: 4 bases; J trimming: 7 bases; junction bases outside the gene matches: 9. The CDR3 spells CASSSTLAGGQNEQFF. CDR3 DNA: TGTGCCAGCAGCTCAACTCTAGCGGGAGGGCAGAATGAGCAGTTCTTC.

V gene TRBV20-1 combines with J gene TRBJ1-1; tentatively, D is TRBD1 (6 bases). The CDR3 spans 13 residues. Germline CDR1 and CDR2: DFQATT and SNEGSKA (reference sequence). Trimming removed 6 bases from V and 2 bases from J, with 13 bases in between. The CDR3 spells CSASTGFNTEAFF. CDR3 bases: TGCAGTGCCAGTACAGGGTTTAACACTGAAGCTTTCTTT.

The V call is TRBV10-1, the J call TRBJ2-5, with a weak D call TRBD1 (5 bases). The germline gives CDR1 WNHNN, CDR2 SYGVQD (reference sequence). The CDR3 sequence is 14 residues long. V shed 6 bases and J shed 4 bases, with 15 bases lying between them. CDR3 protein: CASSAGLAGETQYF. CDR3 bases: TGCGCCAGCAGCGCAGGGTTGGCTGGAGAGACCCAGTACTTC.

This clone was detected only a few times. The V and J genes are TRBV4-3 and TRBJ2-1, with TRBD2 matching over 7 bases. Germline values: CDR1 LGHNA, CDR2 YSLEER. This CDR3 region has 13 residues. V lost 0 bases, J lost 9 bases, and 2 bases stayed unmatched. In nucleotides, the CDR3 is TGCGCCAGCAGCCAAGAAGCGGGATCTGAGCAGTTCTTC. It codes for CASSQEAGSEQFF.

The chain carries TRBV6-5 and TRBJ2-2; unclear D gene. This CDR3 has 14 residues. Trimming stripped 5 bases from V and 5 bases from J, with 12 bases between. The germline CDR1 and CDR2 sequences are MNHEY and SVGAGI. CDR3 DNA: TGTGCCAGCAGTCCGTCTCCCGGGACCGGGGAGCTGTTTTTT. Translating it yields CASSPSPGTGELFF.

J is TRBJ2-7 and V is TRBV5-4, with a possible D match to TRBD2 (6 bases). Germline lookup yields CDR1 SGHNT and CDR2 YYREEE (reference sequence). This CDR3 contains 16 residues. With 0 bases removed from V and 5 bases from J, the gap between germline ends came to 18 bases. CDR3 nucleotides: TGTGCCAGCAGCTTGGCTACGGGAGCCCCCCAGAACGAGCAGTACTTC. The encoded protein is CASSLATGAPQNEQYF.

The rearrangement joins TRBV27 to TRBJ2-1, with a possible D match to TRBD2 (6 bases). The CDR3 loop spans 13 amino acids. Per the germline V gene, CDR1 is MNHEY and CDR2 is SMNVEV (reference sequence). The V gene lost 3 bases and the J gene lost 7 bases, with 10 bases spanning the gap. The CDR3 DNA follows: TGTGCCAGCAGTTTCGGGGACTTTAATGAGCAGTTCTTC. Its translation: CASSFGDFNEQFF.

The genes are TRBV5-1 and TRBJ2-1, with TRBD1 identical over 8 bases. This CDR3 contains 14 residues. After removal of 0 bases from V and 4 bases from J, the junction contained 0 bases not matched to a gene. CDR1 SGHRS and CDR2 YFSETQ come from the germline V gene. CDR3 in DNA: TGCGCCAGCAGCTTGGGGACAGGGTACAATGAGCAGTTCTTC. Its protein product is CASSLGTGYNEQFF.

This sequence joins TRBV4-3 and TRBJ2-5, with 8 bases aligning to TRBD2. The CDR3 totals 17 residues. The germline V gene has CDR1 LGHNA and CDR2 YSLEER. The V and J ends lost 1 base and 4 bases, in that order; junction bases with no gene match: 11. For the CDR3, the DNA is TGCGCCAGCAGCCAAGGGCCCCCCGGGGGGGCCGGAGAGACCCAGTACTTC. The encoded protein is CASSQGPPGGAGETQYF.

The chain joins TRBV19 to TRBJ2-1; 10 bases map to TRBD2. CDR3 length: 17 amino acids. The germline CDR1 and CDR2 sequences are LNHDA and SQIVND (reference sequence). J was trimmed by 0 bases and V by 5 bases; bases with no gene match: 7. The CDR3 DNA is TGTGCCAGTAGTCCCCGGGCTAGCGGGAGCTCCTACAATGAGCAGTTCTTC. It is translated as CASSPRASGSSYNEQFF.

The chain employs TRBV30 and TRBJ2-7; 9 bases agree with TRBD2. V shed 0 bases and J 6 bases; nucleotides not matched to a gene: 9. The CDR3 extends over 15 amino acids. Per the germline V gene, CDR1 is GTSNPN and CDR2 is SVGIG (reference sequence). The CDR3 nucleotides read TGTGCCTGGAGTGTACTTGGGACTAGCCCTTCCGAGCAGTACTTC. Protein: CAWSVLGTSPSEQYF.

The chain couples TRBV5-5 to TRBJ2-5; 10 nucleotides match TRBD1. J was trimmed by 2 bases and V by 1 base; bases with no gene match: 5. The CDR3 has 16 amino acids. Germline CDR1 and CDR2: SGHKS and YYEKEE (reference sequence). The DNA for the CDR3 is TGTGCCAGCAGCTTGAGGACAGGGGGAATTCAAGAGACCCAGTACTTC. Its protein is CASSLRTGGIQETQYF.

The V gene is TRBV5-1, the J gene TRBJ2-1, with 9 bases lining up with TRBD2. Losses at the gene ends were 0 bases for V and 5 bases for J; bases not matched to a gene: 12. This CDR3 spans 18 amino acids. CDR1 is SGHRS, CDR2 YFSETQ, per germline. This CDR3 is CASSLDASGIVVNNEQFF. CDR3 nucleotides: TGCGCCAGCAGCTTGGACGCTAGCGGGATCGTAGTCAACAATGAGCAGTTCTTC.

This clone appeared once. The V gene is TRBV3-1 (or the pseudogene TRBV3-2), the J gene TRBJ1-6; 10 nucleotides agree with TRBD1. V gave up 6 bases and J gave up 9 bases; unmatched junction bases: 8. Germline V lookup: CDR1 LGHDT, CDR2 YNNKEL (reference sequence). The CDR3 length is 15 residues. As DNA, the CDR3 is TGTGCCAGCAGTTTTGGGACAGGGGAGGGTTCACCCCTCCACTTT. Translation gives CASSFGTGEGSPLHF.

The chain is built from TRBV6-2 or TRBV6-3 and TRBJ1-5; 10 bases match TRBD1. The CDR3 is made up of 14 amino acids. Losses at the gene ends were 6 bases for V and 7 bases for J; bases not matched to a gene: 6. Germline V gives CDR1 MNHEY, CDR2 SVGEGT. This chain's CDR3 is CASSRTGGGQPQHF. The CDR3 region has the DNA TGTGCCAGCAGCCGGACAGGGGGAGGGCAGCCCCAGCATTTT.

The chain recombines TRBV7-6 with TRBJ1-1; D is perhaps TRBD1 (5 bases). V dropped 1 base and J dropped 3 bases, with 9 bases sitting between them. The CDR3 contains 14 residues. In germline, CDR1 is SGHVS, CDR2 FNYEAQ. The CDR3, as DNA: TGTGCCAGCAGCTTAGGCGGGGGGGACACTGAAGCTTTCTTT. It is translated as CASSLGGGDTEAFF.